This TCR beta chain was captured by sequencing in a study of CD8+CD57+ T cells in acquired aplastic anemia. Study-wide findings and caveats: Patients and controls were found to share twenty-nine CD8+ CDR3 sequences.

The use of genomic DNA as template underpinned the TCR beta VDJ and CDR3 profiling. Using its own MiXCR run on the reads, TCRdb lists one record per CDR3 protein. There are hundreds of thousands of distinct CDR3 sequences in the sample; under 40% occur only once, and under 0.95% lies in the top ten. This clonotype came up many times. Its matching antigen is unknown. Patients chosen for sequencing had CD8+CD57+ cells that had expanded, as shown by flow cytometry. Each patient had severe acquired aplastic anemia. None of the patients had been given any therapy when their blood was sampled. V lost 7 bases and J lost 2; bases outside the gene matches: 11. This CDR3 region has 16 residues. The germline gives CDR1 LNHDA, CDR2 SQIVND (reference sequence).

The receptor's source is a human donor with aplastic anemia. Sequencing input: sorted CD4+, CD8+, or CD8+CD57+ T cells (not recorded which) from PBMCs. The V gene is TRBV19, the J gene TRBJ1-5, with 7 bases identical to TRBD1. The chain's CDR3 is CASTGSRDSGNQPQHF. The CDR3 DNA reads TGTGCCAGTACCGGATCTCGGGACAGCGGCAATCAGCCCCAGCATTTT.